Listed below are T cell receptor beta chains from one sample, sequenced in a study of blood T cell repertoires in COVID-19. The method was immunoSEQ multiplex PCR; TCRdb's version includes in-frame clones alone and lacks a portion of them. This sample has roughly 100,000 clones, with approximately 80% found just once. What was sequenced was peripheral blood. Receptors originate from an elderly man with acute or convalescent COVID-19. Both conserved end residues are part of each CDR3. The D gene is left open where the match is weak. Size tells how often a clone was seen (once, few, many) or the class of an expanded clone, and some rows leave it out.

clone_size	cdr3_length	d_call	v_call	j_call	cdr3_nt	cdr3_aa
-	15	TRBD1	TRBV19	TRBJ1-1	TGTGCCAGTATCCCGACGGGACAGGGCTATACTGAAGCTTTCTTT	CASIPTGQGYTEAFF
few	18	TRBD2	TRBV28	TRBJ2-4	TGTGCCAGCAGTTTCCTTGGGACTAGCGGGACGGCCAAAAACATTCAGTACTTC	CASSFLGTSGTAKNIQYF
-	14	-	TRBV18	TRBJ1-5	TGTGCCAGCTCACCAAACACGGGAGATCAGCCCCAGCATTTT	CASSPNTGDQPQHF
-	15	TRBD1	TRBV28	TRBJ2-3	TGTGCCAGCAGTCCTATGGACAGGAGCACAGATACGCAGTATTTT	CASSPMDRSTDTQYF
-	14	-	TRBV28	TRBJ1-5	TGTGCCAGCAGTAAACACGGAGGTCATCAGCCCCAGCATTTT	CASSKHGGHQPQHF
few	16	TRBD2	TRBV7-9	TRBJ2-1	TGTGCCAGCAGCGGGACTAGCGGGAGTACCTACAATGAGCAGTTCTTC	CASSGTSGSTYNEQFF
-	15	TRBD2	TRBV10-2	TRBJ2-1	TGCGCCAGCAGTGCGCAGTTAGCGGGATATGGTGAGCAGTTCTTC	CASSAQLAGYGEQFF
-	14	TRBD2	TRBV27	TRBJ2-5	TGTGCCAGCAGTTTGAACGGGAGGCAAAAGACCCAGTACTTC	CASSLNGRQKTQYF
few	13	-	TRBV5-1	TRBJ1-2	TGCGCCAGCAGCTTGTCACAGGGCGACGGCTACACCTTC	CASSLSQGDGYTF
-	14	-	TRBV9	TRBJ1-2	TGTGCCAGCAGCGCTTCCGGCCAGGGTGGCGGCTACACCTTC	CASSASGQGGGYTF
-	13	TRBD1	TRBV29-1	TRBJ1-4	TGCAGCGTCCCGGGACAGGGGTATGAAAAACTGTTTTTT	CSVPGQGYEKLFF
once	15	TRBD1	TRBV5-4	TRBJ1-2	TGTGCCAGCAGCCTAGCACAGGGGCCCAACTATGGCTACACCTTC	CASSLAQGPNYGYTF
-	16	TRBD2	TRBV5-1	TRBJ2-3	TGCGCCAGCAGCTCCGGAACTAGCGGGAACACAGATACGCAGTATTTT	CASSSGTSGNTDTQYF
few	14	-	TRBV5-4	TRBJ1-2	TGTGCCAGCAGCCACAGGGCCAGCTCCTATGGCTACACCTTC	CASSHRASSYGYTF
few	15	TRBD2	TRBV4-1	TRBJ2-7	TGCGCCAGCAGCCTCGCCGGGACTAGTGTAGACGAGCAGTACTTC	CASSLAGTSVDEQYF
-	17	-	TRBV30	TRBJ1-4	TGTGCCTGGAGTGTAAATTGGCCCGGGTCGTTAAATGAAAAACTGTTTTTT	CAWSVNWPGSLNEKLFF
once	15	TRBD1	TRBV18	TRBJ2-3	TGTGCCAGCTCCTCCAGACAGGGTCGCACAGATACGCAGTATTTT	CASSSRQGRTDTQYF
-	14	TRBD1	TRBV5-4	TRBJ2-7	TGTGCCAGCAGCCCCGGGACAGGGACCTACGAGCAGTACTTC	CASSPGTGTYEQYF
-	16	-	TRBV5-1	TRBJ2-2	TGCGCCAGCAGCTCAACAGGGAGGGCGGGGACCGGGGAGCTGTTTTTT	CASSSTGRAGTGELFF
-	15	-	TRBV6-4	TRBJ2-7	TGTGCCAGCAGTGACTCTGACGACAGATTCTACGAGCAGTACTTC	CASSDSDDRFYEQYF
once	18	-	TRBV19	TRBJ2-7	TGTGCCAGTAGCCCAAGGGGGCAGGGGGGTATAAGATCTTACGAGCAGTACTTC	CASSPRGQGGIRSYEQYF
-	17	-	TRBV3-1/TRBV3-2	TRBJ1-1	TGTGCCAGCAGCCCCAGTGGGTTAGACAGGAGGAACACTGAAGCTTTCTTT	CASSPSGLDRRNTEAFF
-	15	TRBD1	TRBV19	TRBJ1-2	TGTGCCAGTAGTCACGACAGGGGGCGCGGCTATGGCTACACCTTC	CASSHDRGRGYGYTF
-	15	TRBD1	TRBV2	TRBJ2-1	TGTGCCAGTGGACAGGGGGGGTCAGACTACAATGAGCAGTTCTTC	CASGQGGSDYNEQFF
-	17	-	TRBV28	TRBJ2-1	TGTGCCAGCAGTTTTTCCCTCGAGCTAGCGAGGTACAATGAGCAGTTCTTC	CASSFSLELARYNEQFF
many	13	TRBD1	TRBV25-1	TRBJ2-7	TGTGCCAGCAGGGCTACAGGGGGTGGCGAGCAGTACTTC	CASRATGGGEQYF
-	15	-	TRBV30	TRBJ1-1	TGTGCCTGGAGTGTACTTGATTTTCAGGACACTGAAGCTTTCTTT	CAWSVLDFQDTEAFF
-	13	-	TRBV2	TRBJ1-1	TGTGCCAGCAGTGAAGAGAGTTACACTGAAGCTTTCTTT	CASSEESYTEAFF
-	14	TRBD1	TRBV19	TRBJ1-4	TGTGCCAGTAGTACCACAGGGGGCTGGGAGAAACTGTTTTTT	CASSTTGGWEKLFF
-	17	-	TRBV4-2	TRBJ2-1	TGTGCCAGCAGCCAAGATCTTGCAGGCTTCACCTACAATGAGCAGTTCTTC	CASSQDLAGFTYNEQFF
-	15	-	TRBV27	TRBJ2-6	TGTGCCAGCAGTTCCAGGGTTCCTGGGGCCAACGTCCTGACTTTC	CASSSRVPGANVLTF
few	12	-	TRBV28	TRBJ2-4	TGTGCCAGCAGCTCAGGGGGGAACATTCAGTACTTC	CASSSGGNIQYF
-	15	-	TRBV9	TRBJ2-7	TGTGCCAGCAGCGTAGGGGCAGGGTCCCTCTACGAGCAGTACTTC	CASSVGAGSLYEQYF
-	13	-	TRBV7-8	TRBJ2-2	TGTGCCAGCAGCTTAATTACAGACGGGGAGCTGTTTTTT	CASSLITDGELFF
-	15	-	TRBV7-2	TRBJ2-3	TGTGCCAGCAGCTCTCCAGCACCGACAACAGATACGCAGTATTTT	CASSSPAPTTDTQYF
-	16	TRBD1	TRBV7-9	TRBJ1-3	TGTGCCAGCAGCTCACAGGGGAAGAGCTCTGGAAACACCATATATTTT	CASSSQGKSSGNTIYF
few	14	TRBD1	TRBV28	TRBJ1-1	TGTGCCAGCAGCTGGGGGGGACAGGACACTGAAGCTTTCTTT	CASSWGGQDTEAFF
-	21	TRBD2	TRBV9	TRBJ2-3	TGTGCCAGCAGCGCCCTCCCTTATACGAGGACTAGCGGACCTAGCACAGATACGCAGTATTTT	CASSALPYTRTSGPSTDTQYF
once	15	TRBD2	TRBV28	TRBJ2-1	TGTGCCAGCAGTCTAGCGGGGAGCTCCTACAATGAGCAGTTCTTC	CASSLAGSSYNEQFF
-	14	TRBD1	TRBV28	TRBJ1-1	TGTGCCAGCAGGGTCCGGGGACAGGGAACTGAAGCTTTCTTT	CASRVRGQGTEAFF
-	15	TRBD2	TRBV19	TRBJ2-7	TGTGCCAGTAGTCCGACTAGCGGGACCTCCTACGAGCAGTACTTC	CASSPTSGTSYEQYF
-	14	-	TRBV3-1/TRBV3-2	TRBJ1-6	TGTGCCAGCAGCCAAGGACAGTTGAATTCACCCCTCCACTTT	CASSQGQLNSPLHF
-	15	TRBD2	TRBV5-1	TRBJ2-1	TGCGCCAGCAGCCCACTAGCGGGGGCGGGGAATGAGCAGTTCTTC	CASSPLAGAGNEQFF
-	17	-	TRBV28	TRBJ2-6	TGTGCCAGCAGTTTACTCAGGGTAGCCTCTGGGGCCAACGTCCTGACTTTC	CASSLLRVASGANVLTF
-	15	-	TRBV18	TRBJ2-2	TGTGCCAGCTCATTTCTCGGGACGAACACCGGGGAGCTGTTTTTT	CASSFLGTNTGELFF
-	13	-	TRBV27	TRBJ1-4	TGTGCCAGCAGCAAATGGGGGGGTGAAAAACTGTTTTTT	CASSKWGGEKLFF
-	13	TRBD1	TRBV29-1	TRBJ2-3	TGCAGCGCCCGGACAGGCACCACAGATACGCAGTATTTT	CSARTGTTDTQYF
-	13	-	TRBV4-3	TRBJ1-5	TGCGCCAGCAGCCAAGCCCCTAATCAGCCCCAGCATTTT	CASSQAPNQPQHF
-	15	TRBD2	TRBV7-9	TRBJ2-7	TGTGCCAGCAGCTTAGCTAGCGGGGTACTCTACGAGCAGTACTTC	CASSLASGVLYEQYF
-	16	TRBD1	TRBV3-1/TRBV3-2	TRBJ1-4	TGTGCCAGCAGCCAATGGGAGGGACAGGGGAATGAAAAACTGTTTTTT	CASSQWEGQGNEKLFF
-	14	TRBD2	TRBV4-1	TRBJ2-7	TGCGCCAGCAGCCCAAGAGGACTAGCCCGTGAGCAGTACTTC	CASSPRGLAREQYF
-	14	-	TRBV2	TRBJ2-3	TGTGCCAGCAGTGAATCTAGCTTTTCAGATACGCAGTATTTT	CASSESSFSDTQYF
-	14	-	TRBV20-1	TRBJ2-5	TGCAGTGCTAGTTTTACAGGCAGCCAAGAGACCCAGTACTTC	CSASFTGSQETQYF
-	15	TRBD2	TRBV5-1	TRBJ2-7	TGCGCCAGCAGCTGGGGACTAGCGGGAAGCTACGAGCAGTACTTC	CASSWGLAGSYEQYF